Below, 10 T cell receptor beta chains from the same sample are listed, as sequenced in a study of cytomegalovirus exposure and HLA in healthy donors. The data were produced by immunoSEQ multiplex PCR, yet TCRdb's version contains in-frame clones alone and is incomplete. In the table there are over 90,000 clones, about 95% of which are singletons. Sequenced sample: PBMCs. The receptor source for this set is a woman aged 18-35 years in good health and CMV-seronegative.

The genes are TRBV6-1 and TRBJ2-2, with D possibly TRBD1 on 5 matching bases. Germline loops: CDR1 MNHNS, CDR2 SASEGT. CDR3 length: 14 residues. V was clipped by 5 bases and J by 4 bases, with 11 bases between them. This CDR3 reads CASSPGSTTGELFF. The DNA for the CDR3 is TGTGCCAGCAGTCCAGGGTCTACCACCGGGGAGCTGTTTTTT.

This clone was seen a single time. The chain recombines TRBV7-6 with TRBJ2-5; a weak D match, TRBD2 (6 bases). CDR1 is SGHVS and CDR2 is FNYEAQ in the germline V gene. Trimming stripped 8 bases from V and 4 bases from J, with 17 bases between. The CDR3 runs 14 residues. The CDR3 DNA follows: TGTGCCAGCTGCATTTTATCGGGAGTAGAGACCCAGTACTTC. The encoded protein is CASCILSGVETQYF.

This clone was picked up one time. The chain combines TRBV4-3 with TRBJ2-5, with D perhaps TRBD2 (6 bases). Trimming took off 0 bases at V and 1 base at J, with 15 bases between the two ends. Germline CDR1 LGHNA, CDR2 YSLEER. This CDR3 is built from 17 residues. DNA of the CDR3: TGCGCCAGCAGCCAAGAAGGCCGGGACTTTTTCCAAGAGACCCAGTACTTC. Its protein product is CASSQEGRDFFQETQYF.

This sequence joins TRBV6-1 and TRBJ1-1; D is perhaps TRBD1 (6 bases). Germline CDR1 is MNHNS and CDR2 is SASEGT. The V end was cut by 7 bases, the J end by 4 bases, with 16 bases between. This CDR3 is 14 amino acids long. Here the CDR3 reads CASNNGQTFTEAFF. CDR3 sequence (DNA): TGTGCCAGCAACAATGGACAGACGTTCACTGAAGCTTTCTTT.

This chain connects TRBV27 to TRBJ2-7; D remains unclear. V lost 5 bases, J lost 4 bases, and 12 bases lay in between. Germline CDR1 reads MNHEY; CDR2 reads SMNVEV (reference sequence). The CDR3 covers 13 residues. The CDR3 loop is CASSPRSDYEQYF. In DNA, the CDR3 is TGTGCCAGCAGTCCCCGGTCCGATTACGAGCAGTACTTC.

This clone appeared once. The V call is TRBV7-8, the J call TRBJ2-1; D is possibly TRBD2 (6 bases). V shed 5 bases and J shed 1 base, with 15 bases lying between them. This CDR3 is built from 16 residues. Germline V gene sequence: CDR1 SGHVS, CDR2 FQNEAQ. The CDR3 DNA sequence: TGTGCCAGCAGCCTCAGGGACTCCTATTCCTACAATGAGCAGTTCTTC. As protein: CASSLRDSYSYNEQFF.

The gene calls are TRBV14 and TRBJ1-5; D gene unclear. This CDR3 comprises 13 residues. Trimming pared 0 bases from V and 7 bases from J, leaving 7 bases between. The germline CDR1 and CDR2 sequences are SGHDN and FVKESK. As DNA, the CDR3 is TGTGCCAGCAGCCAAGACGGTAGCCAGCCCCAGCATTTT. Protein sequence: CASSQDGSQPQHF.

This chain uses TRBV15 with TRBJ2-5; D is possibly TRBD2 (6 bases). With 6 bases removed from V and 1 base from J, the gap between germline ends came to 18 bases. The CDR3 totals 16 residues. CDR1 LNHNV and CDR2 YYDKDF come from the germline V gene (reference sequence). Here the CDR3 reads CATSSARGQLQETQYF. CDR3 DNA sequence: TGTGCCACCAGTTCGGCGCGGGGCCAACTCCAAGAGACCCAGTACTTC.

The V and J genes are TRBV11-3 and TRBJ2-1; 13 positions agree with TRBD2. Germline-derived CDR1 and CDR2 are SGHNT and YENEEA. V lost 4 bases to trimming and J lost 5 bases; unmatched junction nucleotides: 5. The CDR3 contains 16 residues. The CDR3 protein is CASSSGLAGKDNEQFF. CDR3 bases: TGTGCCAGCAGCTCGGGACTAGCGGGAAAAGACAATGAGCAGTTCTTC.

The rearrangement links TRBV7-3 to TRBJ2-5; 9 bases match TRBD1. Germline CDR1 and CDR2: SGHTA and FQGTGA. With 5 bases clipped from V and 7 bases from J, the junction kept 8 bases outside the gene matches. This CDR3 contains 14 residues. CDR3 in amino acids: CASSPGTGILTQYF. The CDR3 DNA is TGTGCCAGCAGCCCTGGGACAGGGATCCTGACCCAGTACTTC. The variable domain in full, completed from reference TRBV7-3 and TRBJ2-5, reads GAGVSQTPSNKVTEKGKYVELRCDPISGHTALYWYRQSLGQGPEFLIYFQGTGAADDSGLPNDRFFAVRPEGSVSTLKIQRTERGDSAVYLCASSPGTGILTQYFGPGTRLLVL.